Listed below are T cell receptor beta chains from one sample, sequenced in a study of OX40 agonist ivuxolimab in advanced cancers. Assay: immunoSEQ multiplex PCR; the TCRdb copy retains only in-frame clones and omits some. The table lists 70,000 or so clones, about 91% of them singletons. The specimen was CD4+ or CD8+ T cells sorted from blood, collected in a trial of the OX40 agonist ivuxolimab. The receptors shown here come from an adult with an advanced solid tumor such as melanoma, head and neck, liver or kidney cancer. Each CDR3 is given with its conserved first and last residue. D genes are given only for firm matches. Size values are once, few and many counts, or a class for expanded clones, and some rows have none.

d_call j_call v_call clone_size cdr3_aa cdr3_nt
. TRBJ2-3 TRBV29-1 . CSAQEYTDTQYF TGCAGCGCGCAAGAGTACACAGATACGCAGTATTTT
. TRBJ1-1 TRBV28 once CANKPGHSNTEAFF TGTGCCAACAAGCCAGGGCACTCGAACACTGAAGCTTTCTTT
TRBD1 TRBJ1-4 TRBV5-6 . CASSLDGQGVNEKLFF TGTGCCAGCAGCTTGGACGGACAGGGCGTTAATGAAAAACTGTTTTTT
. TRBJ2-3 TRBV5-6 . CASSLGRPTDTQYF TGTGCCAGCAGCTTGGGTAGACCAACAGATACGCAGTATTTT
. TRBJ1-1 TRBV6-1 . CASSEQSLLNTEAFF TGTGCCAGCAGTGAGCAGTCGTTATTGAACACTGAAGCTTTCTTT
TRBD2 TRBJ2-1 TRBV4-1 . CASSLLTSGRAHEQFF TGCGCCAGCAGCCTCTTAACTAGCGGGAGGGCACATGAGCAGTTCTTC
. TRBJ2-3 TRBV11-2 few CASSLGIVFRDTQYF TGTGCCAGCAGCTTAGGGATCGTTTTTAGGGATACGCAGTATTTT
TRBD1 TRBJ2-7 TRBV28 . CASSHIRGPNYEQYF TGTGCCAGCAGTCACATAAGGGGGCCAAACTACGAGCAGTACTTC
. TRBJ2-7 TRBV5-1 . CASGSVGPNSYEQYF TGCGCCAGCGGCTCGGTAGGGCCGAACTCCTACGAGCAGTACTTC
. TRBJ1-2 TRBV28 . CASSFGGDGYTF TGTGCCAGCAGTTTTGGGGGGGATGGCTACACCTTC
. TRBJ2-5 TRBV7-3 medium-sized CASSLAHQETQYF TGTGCCAGCAGCTTAGCCCACCAAGAGACCCAGTACTTC
. TRBJ1-4 TRBV6-5 . CASSYSWGENEKLFF TGTGCCAGCAGTTACTCGTGGGGGGAAAATGAAAAACTGTTTTTT
. TRBJ2-3 TRBV6-5 . CASKKTDTSTDTQYF TGTGCCAGCAAGAAGACGGATACTAGCACAGATACGCAGTATTTT
. TRBJ2-7 TRBV18 . CASSPVGHEQYF TGTGCCAGCTCACCGGTGGGCCACGAGCAGTACTTC
. TRBJ2-3 TRBV27 . CASRQSGLSTDTQYF TGTGCCAGCCGACAATCAGGGTTGAGCACAGATACGCAGTATTTT
TRBD1 TRBJ2-7 TRBV5-1 . CASSLSGRGQREQYF TGCGCCAGCAGCTTGTCGGGCAGGGGGCAAAGGGAGCAGTACTTC
. TRBJ2-7 TRBV5-1 . CASSLGGRSYEQYF TGCGCCAGCAGCTTGGGGGGACGGAGCTACGAGCAGTACTTC
. TRBJ2-3 TRBV28 . CASSTPLRADTQYF TGTGCCAGCAGTACTCCTCTTAGGGCAGATACGCAGTATTTT
. TRBJ1-2 TRBV10-2 . CASSLQGEDGYTF TGCGCCAGCAGTCTCCAAGGAGAGGATGGCTACACCTTC
. TRBJ2-3 TRBV19 . CASSNFGDTQYF TGTGCCAGTAGTAACTTTGGAGATACGCAGTATTTT
TRBD1 TRBJ2-5 TRBV4-2 . CASSPGTGGQETQYF TGTGCCAGCAGTCCCGGGACAGGGGGTCAAGAGACCCAGTACTTC
TRBD1 TRBJ1-6 TRBV7-3 . CASSTDRGYNSPLHF TGTGCCAGCAGCACAGACAGGGGCTATAATTCACCCCTCCACTTT
. TRBJ1-5 TRBV5-8 . CASSSRQVSNQPQHF TGTGCCAGCAGCTCACGACAGGTTAGCAATCAGCCCCAGCATTTT